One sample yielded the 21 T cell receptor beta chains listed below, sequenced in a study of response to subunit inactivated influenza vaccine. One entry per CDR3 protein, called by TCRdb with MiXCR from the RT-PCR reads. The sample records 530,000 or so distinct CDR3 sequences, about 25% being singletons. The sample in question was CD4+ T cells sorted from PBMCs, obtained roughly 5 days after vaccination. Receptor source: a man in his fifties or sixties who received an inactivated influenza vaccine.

CDR3 nucleotides: TGTGCCAGCAGTGGACAGACAGGGAGCTCCTATAATTCACCCCTCCACTTT. It specifies CASSGQTGSSYNSPLHF. The rearrangement links TRBV2 to TRBJ1-6, with 7 bases aligning to TRBD1. The CDR3 runs 17 residues. V lost 4 bases to trimming and J lost 0 bases; unmatched junction nucleotides: 6. Germline V gene data show CDR1 as SNHLY and CDR2 as FYNNEI.

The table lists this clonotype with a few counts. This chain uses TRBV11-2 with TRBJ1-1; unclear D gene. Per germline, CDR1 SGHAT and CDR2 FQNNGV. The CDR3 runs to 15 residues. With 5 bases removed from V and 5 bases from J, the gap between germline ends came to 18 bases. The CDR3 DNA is TGTGCCAGCAGCCCATCGTATGGATCCGGTACTGAAGCTTTCTTT. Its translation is CASSPSYGSGTEAFF.

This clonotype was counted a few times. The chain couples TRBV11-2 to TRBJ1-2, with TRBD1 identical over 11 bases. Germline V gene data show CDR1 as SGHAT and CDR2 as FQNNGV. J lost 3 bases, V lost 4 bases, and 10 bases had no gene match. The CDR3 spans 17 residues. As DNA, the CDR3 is TGTGCCAGCAGCTCCCCCCAGGGGACAGGGGGTGACTATGGCTACACCTTC. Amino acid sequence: CASSSPQGTGGDYGYTF.

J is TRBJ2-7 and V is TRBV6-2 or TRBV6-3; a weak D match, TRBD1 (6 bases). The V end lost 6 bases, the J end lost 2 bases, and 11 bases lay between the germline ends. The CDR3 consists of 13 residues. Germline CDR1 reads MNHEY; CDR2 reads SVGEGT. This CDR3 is CASRRDKTYEQYF. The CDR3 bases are TGTGCCAGCAGACGGGACAAAACCTACGAGCAGTACTTC.

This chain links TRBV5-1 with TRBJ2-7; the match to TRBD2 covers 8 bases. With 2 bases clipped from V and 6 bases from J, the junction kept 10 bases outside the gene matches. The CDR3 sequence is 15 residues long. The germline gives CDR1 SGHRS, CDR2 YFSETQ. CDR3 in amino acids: CASSFDGRAFSEQYF. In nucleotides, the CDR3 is TGCGCCAGCAGCTTCGACGGGAGGGCCTTCAGCGAGCAGTACTTC.

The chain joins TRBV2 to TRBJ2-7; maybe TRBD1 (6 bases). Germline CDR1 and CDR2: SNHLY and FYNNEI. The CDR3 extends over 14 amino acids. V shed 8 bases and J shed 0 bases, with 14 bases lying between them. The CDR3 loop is CASERGQLSYEQYF. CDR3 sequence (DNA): TGTGCCAGCGAAAGGGGACAACTCTCCTACGAGCAGTACTTC.

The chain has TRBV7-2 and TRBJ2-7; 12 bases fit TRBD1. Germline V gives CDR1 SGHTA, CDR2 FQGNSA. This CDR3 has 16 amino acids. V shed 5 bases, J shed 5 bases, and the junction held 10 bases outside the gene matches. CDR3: CASSHVPGQGAHEQYF. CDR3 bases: TGTGCCAGCAGCCATGTCCCGGGACAGGGGGCCCACGAGCAGTACTTC. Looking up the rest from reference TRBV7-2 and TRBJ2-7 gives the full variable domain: GAGVSQSPSNKVTEKGKDVELRCDPISGHTALYWYRQSLGQGLEFLIYFQGNSAPDKSGLPSDRFSAERTGGSVSTLTIQRTQQEDSAVYLCASSHVPGQGAHEQYFGPGTRLTVT.

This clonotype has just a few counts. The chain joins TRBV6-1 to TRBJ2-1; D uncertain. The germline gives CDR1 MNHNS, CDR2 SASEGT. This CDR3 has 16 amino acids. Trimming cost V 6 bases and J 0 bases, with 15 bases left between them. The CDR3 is CASRGPPWSSYNEQFF. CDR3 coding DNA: TGTGCCAGCAGGGGCCCGCCGTGGAGCTCCTACAATGAGCAGTTCTTC.

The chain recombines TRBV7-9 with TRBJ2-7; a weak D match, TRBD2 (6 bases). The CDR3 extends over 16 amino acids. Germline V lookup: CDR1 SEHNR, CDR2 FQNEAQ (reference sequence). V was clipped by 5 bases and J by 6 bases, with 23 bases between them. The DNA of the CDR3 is TGTGCCAGCAGCCCCGGGAGAGGAGGGTTGGGAGGCGAGCAGTACTTC. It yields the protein CASSPGRGGLGGEQYF.

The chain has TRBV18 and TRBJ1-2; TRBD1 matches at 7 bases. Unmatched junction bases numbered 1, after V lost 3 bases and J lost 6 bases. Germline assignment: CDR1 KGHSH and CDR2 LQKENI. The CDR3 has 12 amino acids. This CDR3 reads CASSPTGNGYTF. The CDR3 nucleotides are TGTGCCAGCTCACCGACAGGGAATGGCTACACCTTC.

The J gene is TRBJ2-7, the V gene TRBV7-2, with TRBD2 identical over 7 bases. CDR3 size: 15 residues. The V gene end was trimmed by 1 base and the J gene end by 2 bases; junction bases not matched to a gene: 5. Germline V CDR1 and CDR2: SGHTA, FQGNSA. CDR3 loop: CASSLEASGPYEQYF. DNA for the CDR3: TGTGCCAGCAGCTTAGAGGCTAGCGGTCCCTACGAGCAGTACTTC.

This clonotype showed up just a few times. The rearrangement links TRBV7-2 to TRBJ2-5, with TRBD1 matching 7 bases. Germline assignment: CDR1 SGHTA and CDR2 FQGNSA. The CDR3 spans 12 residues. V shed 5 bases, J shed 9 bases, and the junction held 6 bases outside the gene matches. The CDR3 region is CASSPGGGAQYF. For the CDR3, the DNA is TGTGCCAGCAGCCCAGGGGGTGGAGCCCAGTACTTC. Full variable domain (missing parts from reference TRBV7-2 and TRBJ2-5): GAGVSQSPSNKVTEKGKDVELRCDPISGHTALYWYRQSLGQGLEFLIYFQGNSAPDKSGLPSDRFSAERTGGSVSTLTIQRTQQEDSAVYLCASSPGGGAQYFGPGTRLLVL.

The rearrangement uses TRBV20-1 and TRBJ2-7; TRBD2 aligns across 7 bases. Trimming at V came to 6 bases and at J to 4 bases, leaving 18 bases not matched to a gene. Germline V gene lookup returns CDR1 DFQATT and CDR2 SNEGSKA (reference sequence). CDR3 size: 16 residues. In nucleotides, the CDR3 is TGCAGTGCCTCGGGGGGAGGTGGGTCGTATTCTTACGAGCAGTACTTC. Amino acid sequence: CSASGGGGSYSYEQYF.

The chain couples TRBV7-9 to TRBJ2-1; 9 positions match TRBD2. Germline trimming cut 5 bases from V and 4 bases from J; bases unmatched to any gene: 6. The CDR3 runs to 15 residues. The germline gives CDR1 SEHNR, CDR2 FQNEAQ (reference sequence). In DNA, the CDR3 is TGTGCCAGCAGCGTAGAGCGGGGGGCGTACAATGAGCAGTTCTTC. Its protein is CASSVERGAYNEQFF.

Here the CDR3 DNA reads TGTGCCAGCAGTTACATTGGCAATCAGCCCCAGCATTTT. Its protein is CASSYIGNQPQHF. The rearrangement links TRBV6-2 or TRBV6-3 to TRBJ1-5, with D hard to call. The ends were cut back, 2 bases at V and 2 bases at J, with 4 bases in the middle. The CDR3 runs 13 residues. Per germline, CDR1 MNHEY and CDR2 SVGEGT.

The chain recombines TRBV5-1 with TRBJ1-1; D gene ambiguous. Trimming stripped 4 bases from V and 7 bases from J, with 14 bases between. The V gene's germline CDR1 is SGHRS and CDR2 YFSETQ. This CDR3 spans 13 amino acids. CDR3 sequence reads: CASSGLAGLEAFF. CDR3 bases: TGCGCCAGCAGCGGATTAGCGGGCCTTGAAGCTTTCTTT. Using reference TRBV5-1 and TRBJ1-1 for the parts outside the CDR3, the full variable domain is KAGVTQTPRYLIKTRGQQVTLSCSPISGHRSVSWYQQTPGQGLQFLFEYFSETQRNKGNFPGRFSGRQFSNSRSEMNVSTLELGDSALYLCASSGLAGLEAFFGQGTRLTVV.

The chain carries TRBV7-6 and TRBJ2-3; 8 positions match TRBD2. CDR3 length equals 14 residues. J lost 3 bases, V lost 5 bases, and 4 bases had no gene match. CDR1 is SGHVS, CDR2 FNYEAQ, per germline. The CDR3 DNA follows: TGTGCCAGCAGCAATAGCGGGGATACAGATACGCAGTATTTT. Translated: CASSNSGDTDTQYF.

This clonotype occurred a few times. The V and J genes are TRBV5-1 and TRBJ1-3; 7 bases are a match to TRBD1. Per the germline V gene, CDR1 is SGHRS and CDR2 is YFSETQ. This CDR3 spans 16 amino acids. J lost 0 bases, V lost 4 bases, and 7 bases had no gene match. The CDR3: CASSDIGTASGNTIYF. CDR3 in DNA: TGCGCCAGCAGCGATATTGGGACAGCCTCTGGAAACACCATATATTTT. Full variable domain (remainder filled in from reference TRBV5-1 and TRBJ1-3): KAGVTQTPRYLIKTRGQQVTLSCSPISGHRSVSWYQQTPGQGLQFLFEYFSETQRNKGNFPGRFSGRQFSNSRSEMNVSTLELGDSALYLCASSDIGTASGNTIYFGEGSWLTVV.

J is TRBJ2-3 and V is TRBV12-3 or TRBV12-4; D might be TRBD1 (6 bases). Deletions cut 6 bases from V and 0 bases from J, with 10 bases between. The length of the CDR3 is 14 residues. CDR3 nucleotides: TGTGCCAGCAGGTCAGGGGCGAGCACAGATACGCAGTATTTT. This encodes CASRSGASTDTQYF.

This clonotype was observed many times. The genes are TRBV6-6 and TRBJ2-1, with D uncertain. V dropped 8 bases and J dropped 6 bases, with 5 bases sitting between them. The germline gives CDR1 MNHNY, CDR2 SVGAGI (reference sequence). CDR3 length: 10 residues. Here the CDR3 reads CASGFNEQFF. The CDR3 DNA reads TGTGCCAGCGGGTTCAATGAGCAGTTCTTC.

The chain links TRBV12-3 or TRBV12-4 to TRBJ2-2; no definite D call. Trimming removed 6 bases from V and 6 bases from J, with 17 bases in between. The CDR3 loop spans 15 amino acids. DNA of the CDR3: TGTGCCAGCAGCGAGACAACCCCCCTCGCCGGGGAGCTGTTTTTT. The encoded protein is CASSETTPLAGELFF.